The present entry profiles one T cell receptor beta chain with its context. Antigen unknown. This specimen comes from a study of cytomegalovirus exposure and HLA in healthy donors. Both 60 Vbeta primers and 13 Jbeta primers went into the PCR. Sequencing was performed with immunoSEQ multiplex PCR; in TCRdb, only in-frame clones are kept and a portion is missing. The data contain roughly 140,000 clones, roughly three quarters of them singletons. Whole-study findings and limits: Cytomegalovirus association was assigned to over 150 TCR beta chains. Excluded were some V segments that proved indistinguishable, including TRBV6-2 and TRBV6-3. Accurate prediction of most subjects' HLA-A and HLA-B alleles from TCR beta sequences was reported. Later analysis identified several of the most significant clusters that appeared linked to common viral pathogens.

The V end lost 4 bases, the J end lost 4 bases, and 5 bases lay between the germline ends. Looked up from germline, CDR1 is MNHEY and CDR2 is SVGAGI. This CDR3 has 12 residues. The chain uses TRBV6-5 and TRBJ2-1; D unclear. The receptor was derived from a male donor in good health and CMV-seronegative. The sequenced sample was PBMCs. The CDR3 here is CASSSGYNEQFF. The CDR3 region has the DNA TGTGCCAGCAGTTCAGGTTACAATGAGCAGTTCTTC.